This TCR beta chain comes out of a study of blood T cell repertoires in COVID-19 (TCRdb year 2020). Broadly, across the study: Collaborator samples came from the United States, Italy and Spain and covered acute and convalescent phases of COVID-19. The prospective study material was composed of cDNA or gDNA derived from T cells, B-cell-depleted T cells, or PBMCs. The dataset comprised deeply sampled blood TCRbeta repertoires from subjects exposed to, actively infected with, or recovered from COVID-19. The repertoires were released in a freely available public database meant as a resource for research on the immune response to SARS-CoV-2. The samples were drawn from two sources: the first 160 participants of the ongoing ImmuneRACE study, and some 1,300 subjects contributed by 6 global collaborators. Sample metadata almost always included a de-identified subject ID, COVID-19 status, age in years and sex. Where available, HLA class I and class II types were obtained from metadata supplied by the sample provider rather than from assay-based typing. Findings and caveats that apply to the study as a whole: The amount of clinical and demographic metadata varied by source and participant and was provided uncurated.

TCRbeta CDR3 regions were amplified from genomic DNA using the immunoSEQ Assay, a bias-controlled multiplex PCR. The paper's data handling went like this. The number of nucleated cells in each sample was estimated from the amplification of reference gene primers within the assay. Sequence reads were collapsed and filtered to measure the absolute abundance of every unique TCRbeta CDR3 rearrangement. For each sample, productive Simpson clonality was calculated as the square root of Simpson's diversity index over productive rearrangements. TCRdb carries this immuneACCESS record with in-frame sequences only. Its versions omit some clonotypes, under half of them owing to an unresolved V gene in the studies checked, with the rest unexplained. That table is the source of V, J and clone size, and D and trimming were worked out from the DNA. The sample table contains more than 400,000 clones; only one count was recorded for 80% to 95% of them. The ten largest clonotypes hold under 0.7% of the sample.

The germline V gene provides CDR1 SGHDN and CDR2 FVKESK. The CDR3, cysteine through phenylalanine, is 12 amino acids long. Left in the record is the CDR3 DNA by itself, 36 bases read in frame from the first base. A distance of 8 bases separates the germline ends of V and J, which lose 4 bases and 5 bases respectively. Participants in the prospective study were enrolled through a virtual design, were aged about 18 to 89 years, and lived in 24 United States geographic areas. In the prospective study, participants were assigned to cohorts based on the clinical history participants reported in a screening survey and a study questionnaire. For ImmuneRACE Cohort 3, a participant was defined as recovered based on two consecutive negative NP/OP PCR tests, clearance by a healthcare professional, or resolution of symptoms. Each participant in the prospective study had whole blood, serum and a nasopharyngeal or oropharyngeal swab collected by mobile phlebotomists. Prospective study participants could optionally give additional blood draws and questionnaires over a roughly two-month period. Blood samples from the prospective study were shipped frozen or at room temperature prior to DNA extraction.

On this clone itself: Its cognate antigen has yet to be identified. Per-base quality was not reported, and no clone a single base away is much larger than it.

The sample was PBMCs or T cells enriched from blood (not recorded which). The sequence was obtained from a man younger than 30 who had recovered from COVID-19. The chain is assembled from TRBV14 and TRBJ1-2; the D region possibly corresponds to TRBD1 (6 bases align). The CDR3 is CASSRGQYGYTF. The DNA sequence is TGTGCCAGCAGCCGCGGACAGTATGGCTACACCTTC.